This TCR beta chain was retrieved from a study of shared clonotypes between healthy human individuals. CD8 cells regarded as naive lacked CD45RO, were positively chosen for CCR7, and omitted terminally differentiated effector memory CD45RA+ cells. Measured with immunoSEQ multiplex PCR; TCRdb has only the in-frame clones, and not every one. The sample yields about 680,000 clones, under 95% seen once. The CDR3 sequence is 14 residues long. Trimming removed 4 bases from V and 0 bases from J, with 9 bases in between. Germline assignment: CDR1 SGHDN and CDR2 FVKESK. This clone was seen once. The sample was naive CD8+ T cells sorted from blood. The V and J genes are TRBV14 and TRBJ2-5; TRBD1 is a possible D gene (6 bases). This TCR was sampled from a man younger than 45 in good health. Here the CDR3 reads CASSPGHYQETQYF. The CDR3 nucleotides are TGTGCCAGCAGCCCGGGACACTACCAAGAGACCCAGTACTTC.